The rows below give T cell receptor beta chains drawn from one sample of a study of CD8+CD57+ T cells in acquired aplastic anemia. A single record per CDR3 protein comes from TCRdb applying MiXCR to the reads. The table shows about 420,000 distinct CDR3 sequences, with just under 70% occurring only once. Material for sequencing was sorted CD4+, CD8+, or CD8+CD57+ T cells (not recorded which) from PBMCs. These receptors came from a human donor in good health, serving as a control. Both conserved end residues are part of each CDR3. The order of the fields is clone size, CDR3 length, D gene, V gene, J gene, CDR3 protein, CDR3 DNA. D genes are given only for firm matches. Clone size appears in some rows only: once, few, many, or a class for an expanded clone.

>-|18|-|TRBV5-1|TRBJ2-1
CASSLAERLRLTSNEQFF
TGTGCCAGCAGCTTAGCCGAGCGGTTAAGGCTGACCTCCAATGAGCAGTTCTTC
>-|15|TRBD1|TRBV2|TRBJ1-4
CASSPQGTVNEKLFF
TGTGCCAGCAGTCCGCAGGGGACAGTTAATGAAAAACTGTTTTTT
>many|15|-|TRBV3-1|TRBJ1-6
CASSQDSSRSSPLHF
TGTGCCAGCAGCCAAGACAGTTCTCGCTCCTCACCCCTCCACTTT
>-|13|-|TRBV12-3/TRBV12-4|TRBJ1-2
CASSPTQNYGYTF
TGTGCCAGTAGTCCAACACAGAACTATGGCTACACCTTC
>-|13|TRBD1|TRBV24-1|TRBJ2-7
CAISGDRGGGEYF
TGTGCCATCAGTGGGGACAGGGGGGGCGGGGAGTACTTC
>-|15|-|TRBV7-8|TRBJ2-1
CASSERGGGSYEQFF
TGTGCCAGCAGCGAGAGGGGGGGGGGATCCTATGAGCAGTTCTTC
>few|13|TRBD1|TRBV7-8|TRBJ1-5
CASIEDRDQPQHF
TGTGCCAGCATTGAGGACAGGGATCAGCCCCAGCATTTT
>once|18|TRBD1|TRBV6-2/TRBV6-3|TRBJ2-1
CATSGQTGGGLVNNEQFF
TGTGCCACCAGTGGCCAGACAGGGGGGGGTTTAGTAAACAATGAGCAGTTCTTC
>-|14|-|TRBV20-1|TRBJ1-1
CSARDGQGGTEAFF
TGCAGTGCTAGAGATGGGCAGGGAGGGACTGAAGCTTTCTTT
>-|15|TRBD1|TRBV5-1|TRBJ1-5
CASGTGTGGRQPQHF
TGCGCCAGCGGAACCGGGACAGGGGGACGGCAGCCCCAGCATTTT
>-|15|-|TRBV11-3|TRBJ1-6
CASSLEAGFSSTLHF
TGTGCCAGCAGCTTAGAGGCAGGCTTCAGTTCGACCCTCCACTTT
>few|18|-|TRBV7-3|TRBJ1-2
CASSLAEGRVGANYGYTF
TGTGCCAGCAGCTTAGCGGAGGGCAGGGTGGGAGCTAACTATGGCTACACCTTC
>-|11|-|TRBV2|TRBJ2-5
CASRSQGTQYF
TGTGCCAGCAGATCACAGGGGACCCAGTACTTC
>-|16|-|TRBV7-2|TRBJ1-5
CASSHKDKQRLHPQHF
TGTGCCAGCAGCCATAAAGACAAACAGAGGTTACATCCCCAGCATTTT
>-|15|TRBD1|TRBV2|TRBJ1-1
CASSEEPGQGTEAFF
TGTGCCAGCAGTGAAGAACCGGGACAGGGCACTGAAGCTTTCTTT
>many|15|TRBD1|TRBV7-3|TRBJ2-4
CASSFTGGWGNIQYF
TGTGCCAGCAGCTTCACAGGGGGCTGGGGGAACATTCAGTACTTC
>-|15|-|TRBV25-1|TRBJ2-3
CASSESEGETDTQYF
TGTGCCAGCAGTGAATCCGAGGGAGAGACAGATACGCAGTATTTT
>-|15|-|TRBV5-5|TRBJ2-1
CASSLTGGVETEQFF
TGTGCCAGCAGCCTGACTGGCGGGGTAGAAACTGAGCAGTTCTTC
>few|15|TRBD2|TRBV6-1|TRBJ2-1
CASSDGLAGGNEQFF
TGTGCCAGCAGTGATGGACTAGCGGGAGGGAATGAGCAGTTCTTC
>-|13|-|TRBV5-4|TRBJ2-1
CASSRTLRNEQFF
TGTGCCAGCAGCCGGACCCTCCGGAATGAGCAGTTCTTC
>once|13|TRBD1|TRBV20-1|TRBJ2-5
CSVDRGQGTPQYF
TGCAGTGTTGACAGGGGGCAAGGGACCCCCCAGTACTTC
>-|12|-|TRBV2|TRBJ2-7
CASSQVPRKQYF
TGTGCCAGCAGCCAAGTTCCTAGGAAGCAGTACTTC
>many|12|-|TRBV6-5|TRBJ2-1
CASSYGGGGQFF
TGTGCCAGCAGTTACGGCGGAGGGGGGCAGTTCTTC
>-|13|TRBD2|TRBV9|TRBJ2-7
CASSWNGGNEQYF
TGTGCCAGCAGTTGGAACGGGGGGAACGAGCAGTACTTC
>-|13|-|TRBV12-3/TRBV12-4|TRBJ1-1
CASSRTGSTEAFF
TGTGCCAGCAGTCGTACAGGGAGTACTGAGGCTTTCTTT
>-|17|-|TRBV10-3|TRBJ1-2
CAIRVKGATSFNYGYTF
TGTGCCATCAGGGTAAAAGGGGCGACCAGCTTCAACTATGGCTACACCTTC
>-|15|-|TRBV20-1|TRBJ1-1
CSAEHGQADYTEAFF
TGCAGCGCTGAACATGGGCAAGCTGACTATACTGAAGCTTTCTTT
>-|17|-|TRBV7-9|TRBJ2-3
CASSSGNRDREPDTQYF
TGTGCCAGCAGCTCCGGAAACCGGGACCGGGAGCCCGATACGCAGTATTTT
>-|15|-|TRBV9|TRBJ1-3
CASSLSLGPANTIYF
TGTGCCAGCAGCTTATCCCTGGGCCCTGCAAACACCATATATTTT
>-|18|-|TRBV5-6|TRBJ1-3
CASSLRPAGLAARNTIYF
TGTGCCAGCAGCTTAAGGCCCGCGGGGCTGGCCGCGAGAAACACCATATATTTT
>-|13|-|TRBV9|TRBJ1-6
CASSVGQGSYEQF
-
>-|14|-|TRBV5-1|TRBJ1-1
CASSLTACYTEAFF
TGCGCCAGCAGCTTGACGGCTTGTTACACTGAAGCTTTCTTT
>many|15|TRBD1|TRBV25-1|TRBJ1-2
CASSDDRTGGFGYTF
TGTGCCAGCAGTGACGACAGGACAGGGGGCTTTGGCTACACCTTC
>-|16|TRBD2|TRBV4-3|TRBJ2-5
CASSQEGSGGPETQYF
TGCGCCAGCAGCCAAGAAGGGTCGGGGGGGCCGGAGACCCAGTACTTC
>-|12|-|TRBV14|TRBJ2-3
CASSQGLRTQYF
TGTGCCAGCAGCCAAGGTTTACGCACGCAGTATTTT
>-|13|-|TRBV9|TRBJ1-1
CASSLEGGNEDYF
TGCGCCAGCAGCTTGGAAGGAGGGAATGAAGATTACTTT
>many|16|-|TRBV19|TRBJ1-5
CATGAGTSGGNQPQHF
TGTGCCACCGGAGCGGGGACATCGGGTGGCAATCAGCCCCAGCATTTT
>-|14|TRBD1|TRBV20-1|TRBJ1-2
CSARDAGGSYGYTF
TGCAGTGCTAGAGATGCAGGGGGTAGCTATGGCTACACCTTC
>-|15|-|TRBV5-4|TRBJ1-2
CASSINRTANYGYTF
TGTGCCAGTAGTATCAATCGGACGGCTAACTATGGCTACACCTTC
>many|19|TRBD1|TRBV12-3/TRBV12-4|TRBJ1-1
CASSLVTAGTGFGGTEAFF
TGTGCCAGCAGTTTAGTGACGGCCGGGACAGGGTTTGGCGGCACTGAAGCTTTCTTT
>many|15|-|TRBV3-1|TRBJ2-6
CASSQDQVGANVLTF
TGTGCCAGCAGCCAAGATCAGGTTGGGGCCAACGTCCTGACTTTC